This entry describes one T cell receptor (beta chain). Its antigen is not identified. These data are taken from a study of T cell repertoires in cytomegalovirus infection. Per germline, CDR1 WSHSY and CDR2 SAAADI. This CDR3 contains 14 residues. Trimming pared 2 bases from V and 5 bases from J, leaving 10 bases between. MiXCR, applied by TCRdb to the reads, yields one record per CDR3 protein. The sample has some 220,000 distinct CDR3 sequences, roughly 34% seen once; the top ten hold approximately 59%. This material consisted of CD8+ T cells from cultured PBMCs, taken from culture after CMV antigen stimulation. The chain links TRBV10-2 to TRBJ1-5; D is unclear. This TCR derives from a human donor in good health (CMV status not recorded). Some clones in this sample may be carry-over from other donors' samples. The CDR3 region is CASSEPGVYQPQHF. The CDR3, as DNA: TGCGCCAGCAGTGAGCCGGGAGTATATCAGCCCCAGCATTTT.